Listed here are 11 T cell receptor beta chains from one sample, sequenced in a study of beta chain features in type 1 diabetes. Since all of the isolated RNA was reverse transcribed, expressed TCRB transcripts were what got sequenced. TCRdb's copy holds only in-frame clones and misses some; the assay was immunoSEQ multiplex PCR. The sample lists a few hundred thousand clones; 15% were seen once. Antigens for these TCRs are unknown. Study conclusions and caveats: Shorter TCRB CDR3s, moderately but significantly so, marked every one of the four CD4+ subsets in Type 1 diabetes patients.

Source material: naive CD4+ T cells from blood. Receptors were obtained from a man aged 18 to 30 with type 1 diabetes.

This clone was seen more than once but under ten times. V usage is TRBV2 and J usage is TRBJ2-1; D call uncertain. This CDR3 spans 13 amino acids. V was pared by 9 bases and J by 0 bases, with 9 bases between. Germline V gene data show CDR1 as SNHLY and CDR2 as FYNNEI. CDR3 residues: CASGQSSYNEQFF. The CDR3 DNA sequence: TGTGCCAGTGGGCAGAGCTCCTACAATGAGCAGTTCTTC.

This chain uses TRBV7-9 with TRBJ1-6; 7 nucleotides align to TRBD1. Germline V CDR1 and CDR2: SEHNR, FQNEAQ (reference sequence). The CDR3 covers 17 residues. V dropped 1 base and J dropped 0; count of bases not matched to a gene: 3. The CDR3 region is CASSLDRGHSYNSPLHF. The CDR3 region has the DNA TGTGCCAGCAGCTTAGACAGGGGCCACTCCTATAATTCACCCCTCCACTTT.

This clone was found a few times. The V and J genes are TRBV28 and TRBJ2-3; D perhaps matches TRBD2 (7 bases). The germline gives CDR1 MDHEN, CDR2 SYDVKM. This CDR3 has 14 residues. V was pared by 3 bases and J by 8 bases, with 15 bases between. This CDR3 is CASSLRGPGPTQYF. CDR3 nucleotides: TGTGCCAGCAGTTTGCGGGGGCCGGGTCCTACGCAGTATTTT. The whole variable domain, remainder taken from reference TRBV28 and TRBJ2-3, is DVKVTQSSRYLVKRTGEKVFLECVQDMDHENMFWYRQDPGLGLRLIYFSYDVKMKEKGDIPEGYSVSREKKERFSLILESASTNQTSMYLCASSLRGPGPTQYFGPGTRLTVL.

The CDR3 DNA is TGTGCCAGCAGACAAAGGGGGGGGGATACGCAGTATTTT. Translated, it gives CASRQRGGDTQYF. The chain is built from TRBV2 and TRBJ2-3; the D gene is possibly TRBD2 (7 bases). This CDR3 region has 13 residues. The V gene's germline CDR1 is SNHLY and CDR2 FYNNEI. Between the trimmed V and J ends, which lost 6 bases and 6 bases, there was a span of 13 bases.

The chain is built from TRBV4-1 and TRBJ2-1; TRBD2 matches 11 bases. Unmatched junction bases numbered 1, after V lost 0 bases and J lost 3 bases. The CDR3 length is 16 residues. Per germline, CDR1 MGHRA and CDR2 YSYEKL. CDR3 amino acids: CASSQDTSGSYNEQFF. As DNA, the CDR3 is TGCGCCAGCAGCCAAGATACTAGCGGGAGCTACAATGAGCAGTTCTTC.

This clone turned up a few times. CDR3 loop: CASSPKGDYGYTF. For the CDR3, the DNA is TGTGCCAGCTCACCAAAGGGGGACTATGGCTACACCTTC. The chain has TRBV18 and TRBJ1-2, with a tentative D call TRBD1 (6 bases). CDR3 length equals 13 residues. The V gene's germline CDR1 is KGHSH and CDR2 LQKENI. V lost 2 bases and J lost 3, with 7 bases in between.

Only a few counts were recorded for this clone. This chain uses TRBV7-9 with TRBJ1-1; the match to TRBD1 covers 9 bases. J lost 5 bases, V lost 4 bases, and 5 bases had no gene match. Germline CDR1 reads SEHNR; CDR2 reads FQNEAQ (reference sequence). The CDR3 consists of 14 residues. In nucleotides, the CDR3 is TGTGCCAGCAGCTCAGGGACAGGGAAAACTGAAGCTTTCTTT. This encodes CASSSGTGKTEAFF. The full variable domain, in which reference TRBV7-9 and TRBJ1-1 provide the parts outside the CDR3, is DTGVSQNPRHKITKRGQNVTFRCDPISEHNRLYWYRQTLGQGPEFLTYFQNEAQLEKSRLLSDRFSAERPKGSFSTLEIQRTEQGDSAMYLCASSSGTGKTEAFFGQGTRLTVV.

This clone was seen a few times. The chain joins TRBV10-3 to TRBJ2-2, with 7 bases fitting TRBD1. The CDR3 is made up of 14 amino acids. Germline V CDR1 and CDR2: ENHRY, SYGVKD. Germline trimming cut 6 bases from V and 4 bases from J; bases unmatched to any gene: 5. The DNA for the CDR3 is TGTGCCATCAGGAGCGACAGGGCCACCGGGGAGCTGTTTTTT. Residues: CAIRSDRATGELFF.

This chain connects TRBV27 to TRBJ2-3, with 8 bases that match TRBD2. Germline V gene lookup returns CDR1 MNHEY and CDR2 SMNVEV (reference sequence). CDR3 length: 15 amino acids. J was trimmed by 4 bases and V by 2 bases; bases with no gene match: 5. The CDR3 DNA reads as TGTGCCAGCAGTTTAAAAGCGGGAGTGGCAGATACGCAGTATTTT. Translated: CASSLKAGVADTQYF.

CDR3 residues: CASSFYLNTGELFF. DNA of the CDR3: TGCGCCAGCAGCTTTTATCTGAACACCGGGGAGCTGTTTTTT. This chain joins TRBV5-1 and TRBJ2-2; D is undetermined. With 2 bases removed from V and 1 base from J, the gap between germline ends came to 6 bases. CDR3 length: 14 amino acids. Germline V gives CDR1 SGHRS, CDR2 YFSETQ. Complete variable domain (other parts from reference TRBV5-1 and TRBJ2-2): KAGVTQTPRYLIKTRGQQVTLSCSPISGHRSVSWYQQTPGQGLQFLFEYFSETQRNKGNFPGRFSGRQFSNSRSEMNVSTLELGDSALYLCASSFYLNTGELFFGEGSRLTVL.

The rearrangement joins TRBV27 to TRBJ1-5, with TRBD1 matching 9 bases. Germline loops: CDR1 MNHEY, CDR2 SMNVEV (reference sequence). Germline trimming cut 8 bases from V and 0 bases from J; bases unmatched to any gene: 11. CDR3 length: 17 residues. In nucleotides, the CDR3 is TGTGCCAGCCGACAGGGGGGAGGGCTATATAGCAATCAGCCCCAGCATTTT. Its protein is CASRQGGGLYSNQPQHF.